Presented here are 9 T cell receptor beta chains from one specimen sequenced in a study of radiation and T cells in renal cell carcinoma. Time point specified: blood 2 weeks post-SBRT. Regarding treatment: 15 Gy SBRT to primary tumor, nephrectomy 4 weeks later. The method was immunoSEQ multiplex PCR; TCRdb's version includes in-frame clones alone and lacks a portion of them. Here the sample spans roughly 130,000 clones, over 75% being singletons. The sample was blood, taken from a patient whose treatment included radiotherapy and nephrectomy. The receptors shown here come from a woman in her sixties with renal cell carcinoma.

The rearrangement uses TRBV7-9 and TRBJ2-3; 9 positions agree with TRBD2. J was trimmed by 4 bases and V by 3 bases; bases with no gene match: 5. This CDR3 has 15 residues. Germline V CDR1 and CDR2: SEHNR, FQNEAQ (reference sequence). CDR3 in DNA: TGTGCCAGCAGCTTCGGCGGGGGGGAGGCAGATACGCAGTATTTT. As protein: CASSFGGGEADTQYF.

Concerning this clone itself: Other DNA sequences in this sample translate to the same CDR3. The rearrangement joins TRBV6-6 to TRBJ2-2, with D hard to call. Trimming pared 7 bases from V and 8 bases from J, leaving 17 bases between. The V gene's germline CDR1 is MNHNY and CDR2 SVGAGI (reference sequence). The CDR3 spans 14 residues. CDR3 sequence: CASTFRSRTGELFF. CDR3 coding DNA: TGTGCCAGCACCTTCCGGAGCCGTACTGGGGAGCTGTTTTTT.

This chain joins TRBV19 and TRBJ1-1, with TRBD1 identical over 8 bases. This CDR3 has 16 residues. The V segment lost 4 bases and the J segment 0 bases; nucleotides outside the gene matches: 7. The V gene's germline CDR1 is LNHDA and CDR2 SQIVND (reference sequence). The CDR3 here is CASSKTGVSMNTEAFF. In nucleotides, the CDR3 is TGTGCCAGTAGTAAGACAGGGGTTAGCATGAACACTGAAGCTTTCTTT.

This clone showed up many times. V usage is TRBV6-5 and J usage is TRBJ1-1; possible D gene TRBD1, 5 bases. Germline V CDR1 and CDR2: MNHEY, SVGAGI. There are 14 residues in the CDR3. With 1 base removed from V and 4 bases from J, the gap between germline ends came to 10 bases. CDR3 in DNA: TGTGCCAGCAGTTACTTACGGGGCAGCACTGAAGCTTTCTTT. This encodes CASSYLRGSTEAFF.

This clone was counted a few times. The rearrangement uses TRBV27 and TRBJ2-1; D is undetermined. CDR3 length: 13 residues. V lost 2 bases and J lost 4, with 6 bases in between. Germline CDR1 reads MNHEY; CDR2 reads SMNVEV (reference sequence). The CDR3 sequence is CASSLQRYNEQFF. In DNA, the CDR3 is TGTGCCAGCAGTTTACAACGGTACAATGAGCAGTTCTTC.

In nucleotides, the CDR3 is TGTGCCAGCAGTCTGATAAGGACGGCCAATCGGCAGTACTTC. The encoded protein is CASSLIRTANRQYF. This chain joins TRBV28 and TRBJ2-7; no definite D call. The CDR3 runs to 14 residues. Germline loops: CDR1 MDHEN, CDR2 SYDVKM. V gave up 5 bases and J gave up 9 bases, with 20 bases separating them.

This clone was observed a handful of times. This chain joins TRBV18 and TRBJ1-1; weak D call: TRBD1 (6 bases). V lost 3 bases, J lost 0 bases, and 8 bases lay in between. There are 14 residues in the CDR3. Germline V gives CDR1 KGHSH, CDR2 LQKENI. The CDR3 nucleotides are TGTGCCAGCTCACCGAGGGACATGAACACTGAAGCTTTCTTT. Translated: CASSPRDMNTEAFF.

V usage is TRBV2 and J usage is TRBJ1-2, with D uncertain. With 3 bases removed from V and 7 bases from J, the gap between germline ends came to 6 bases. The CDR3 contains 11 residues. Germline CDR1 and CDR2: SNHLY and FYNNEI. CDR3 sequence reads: CASSEEGGYTF. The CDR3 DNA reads TGTGCCAGCAGTGAGGAGGGTGGCTACACCTTC.

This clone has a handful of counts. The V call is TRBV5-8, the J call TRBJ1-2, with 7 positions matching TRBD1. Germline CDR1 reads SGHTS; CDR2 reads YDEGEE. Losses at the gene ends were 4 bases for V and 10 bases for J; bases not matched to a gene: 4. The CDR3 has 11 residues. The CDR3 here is CASSLGQFYTF. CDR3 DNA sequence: TGTGCCAGCAGCCTGGGACAGTTCTACACCTTC.